Following are 2 T cell receptor beta chains from one sample sequenced in a study of ipilimumab plus nivolumab after autologous stem cell transplantation. Here immunoSEQ multiplex PCR was the method, and the copy in TCRdb shows in-frame clones only, minus some. The repertoire holds fewer than 20,000 clones, roughly four fifths seen once, with roughly 19% in the top ten. This specimen was PBMCs, taken in a trial of ipilimumab plus nivolumab as post-transplant consolidation. These receptors were taken from a male donor with diffuse large B-cell lymphoma.

In this sample, this clone turned up once. This chain connects TRBV7-3 to TRBJ2-1, with D tentatively TRBD1 (5 bases). The germline V gene has CDR1 SGHTA and CDR2 FQGTGA. The V end lost 2 bases, the J end lost 6 bases, and 11 bases lay between the germline ends. This CDR3 region has 14 residues. The DNA of the CDR3 is TGTGCCAGCAGCTTAGAACAGGTGGGCAATGAGCAGTTCTTC. It codes for CASSLEQVGNEQFF.

This clone was seen a handful of times. The chain links TRBV7-9 to TRBJ2-7, with TRBD1 matching 7 bases. V shed 6 bases and J 4 bases; nucleotides not matched to a gene: 3. This CDR3 is 12 amino acids long. Looked up from germline, CDR1 is SEHNR and CDR2 is FQNEAQ (reference sequence). The CDR3 coding sequence is TGTGCCAGCAGTTCGACAGGGTACGAGCAGTACTTC. Its protein product is CASSSTGYEQYF.